A selection of T cell receptor beta chains follows, all from one sample in a study of T cells in Graves' hyperthyroidism and ophthalmopathy. TCRdb reprocessed the multiplex PCR reads via MiXCR and lists one record per CDR3 protein. This sample carries about 640,000 distinct CDR3 sequences, less than 25% of them seen once, and the ten largest clones take over 30%. The source material was blood. These receptors were taken from a man aged 30-40 years with Graves' ophthalmopathy. The CDR3 runs from the conserved cysteine through the conserved F or W. D genes are given only for firm matches. Clone size is shown for a subset of rows, as once, few, many or a class of expanded clone.

J: TRBJ2-7
V: TRBV11-2
D: .
size: many
CDR3: CASSQYRVSSYEQYF
DNA: TGTGCCAGCAGCCAGTACAGGGTAAGCTCCTACGAGCAGTACTTC

J: TRBJ2-7
V: TRBV2
D: .
size: many
CDR3: CASSEFVAGTYEQYF
DNA: TGTGCCAGCAGTGAATTCGTGGCGGGAACCTACGAGCAGTACTTC

J: TRBJ2-7
V: TRBV29-1
D: .
size: few
CDR3: CSVDGGGSPYEQYF
DNA: TGCAGCGTTGATGGGGGGGGCTCCCCCTACGAGCAGTACTTC

J: TRBJ2-7
V: TRBV7-9
D: TRBD2
size: few
CDR3: CASSLTSGSVKQYF
DNA: TGTGCCAGCAGCCTGACTAGCGGGAGTGTGAAGCAGTACTTC

J: TRBJ1-2
V: TRBV28
D: .
size: .
CDR3: CATDGSQAAVGGYTF
DNA: TGTGCCACGGACGGGTCACAGGCGGCGGTGGGTGGCTACACCTTC

J: TRBJ1-2
V: TRBV28
D: TRBD1
size: many
CDR3: CASSSLQGGSGYTF
DNA: TGTGCCAGCAGTTCCCTGCAGGGGGGAAGTGGCTACACCTTC

J: TRBJ2-5
V: TRBV10-3
D: .
size: few
CDR3: CAISSTGEDQETQYF
DNA: TGTGCCATCAGTTCTACAGGGGAGGACCAAGAGACCCAGTACTTC

J: TRBJ1-1
V: TRBV6-2/TRBV6-3
D: .
size: once
CDR3: CASRVNRDMNTEAFF
DNA: TGTGCCAGCAGGGTAAACAGGGATATGAACACTGAAGCTTTCTTT

J: TRBJ2-1
V: TRBV20-1
D: TRBD2
size: .
CDR3: CSAKGGLAEYNEQFF
DNA: TGCAGTGCTAAGGGAGGACTAGCGGAGTACAATGAGCAGTTCTTC

J: TRBJ2-2
V: TRBV9
D: .
size: .
CDR3: CASSGLAAPNTGELFF
DNA: TGTGCCAGCAGCGGCCTAGCTGCCCCGAACACCGGGGAGCTGTTTTTT

J: TRBJ2-2
V: TRBV6-1
D: .
size: .
CDR3: CASSVSPGLNTGELFF
DNA: TGTGCCAGCAGTGTGTCCCCGGGACTTAACACCGGGGAGCTGTTTTTT

J: TRBJ2-3
V: TRBV28
D: TRBD2
size: many
CDR3: CASSFLAGGGMNTQYF
DNA: TGTGCCAGCAGTTTTCTCGCGGGAGGGGGGATGAATACGCAGTATTTT

J: TRBJ2-1
V: TRBV10-1
D: TRBD2
size: .
CDR3: CASSEVGTSNEQFF
DNA: TGCGCCAGCAGTGAGGTTGGGACTAGCAATGAGCAGTTCTTC

J: TRBJ2-7
V: TRBV7-2
D: .
size: .
CDR3: CASSLEAHEQYF
DNA: TGTGCCAGCAGCTTAGAAGCGCACGAGCAGTACTTC

J: TRBJ1-5
V: TRBV5-1
D: .
size: .
CDR3: CASSLRPLGLSNQPQHF
DNA: TGCGCCAGCAGCTTGAGGCCCTTAGGCCTTAGCAATCAGCCCCAGCATTTT

J: TRBJ2-5
V: TRBV25-1
D: .
size: .
CDR3: CASGDTQETQYF
DNA: TGTGCGTCAGGGGACACCCAAGAGACCCAGTACTTC

J: TRBJ2-7
V: TRBV2
D: .
size: few
CDR3: CAFLSLQAADFGEQYF
DNA: TGTGCCTTCCTGTCTTTACAAGCCGCCGATTTCGGCGAGCAGTACTTC

J: TRBJ1-6
V: TRBV6-1
D: .
size: few
CDR3: CASSERPPFTGISNSPLHF
DNA: TGTGCCAGCAGTGAAAGGCCCCCCTTTACAGGGATCAGTAATTCACCCCTCCACTTT

J: TRBJ2-7
V: TRBV28
D: .
size: .
CDR3: CASRKHNEQYF
DNA: TGTGCCAGCAGAAAACATAACGAGCAGTACTTC

J: TRBJ1-2
V: TRBV12-3/TRBV12-4
D: .
size: few
CDR3: CASSLRGFGIYTF
DNA: TGTGCCAGCAGTTTGAGAGGATTCGGTATCTACACCTTC

J: TRBJ2-2
V: TRBV12-3/TRBV12-4
D: .
size: .
CDR3: CASSFGRSNTGELFF
DNA: TGTGCCAGCAGTTTCGGGCGGAGCAACACCGGGGAGCTGTTTTTT

J: TRBJ1-2
V: TRBV7-9
D: .
size: .
CDR3: CASSLAGPRIGYTF
DNA: TGTGCCAGCAGCTTAGCTGGACCGAGAATCGGCTACACCTTC

J: TRBJ2-5
V: TRBV6-1
D: TRBD1
size: many
CDR3: CASSGGQLQETQYF
DNA: TGTGCCAGCAGTGGGGGACAGCTCCAAGAGACCCAGTACTTC

J: TRBJ1-1
V: TRBV3-1
D: .
size: .
CDR3: CASSQDEALNTEAFF
DNA: TGTGCCAGCAGCCAAGATGAGGCTTTGAACACTGAAGCTTTCTTT

J: TRBJ1-5
V: TRBV6-1
D: .
size: once
CDR3: CASSVGTLGNQPQHF
DNA: TGTGCCAGCAGTGTGGGGACATTGGGCAATCAGCCCCAGCATTTT

J: TRBJ1-5
V: TRBV3-1
D: .
size: many
CDR3: CASSQGFTSNQPQHF
DNA: TGTGCCAGCAGCCAAGGGTTCACTAGCAATCAGCCCCAGCATTTT

J: TRBJ1-5
V: TRBV10-1
D: .
size: few
CDR3: CASSESDYNQPQHF
DNA: TGCGCCAGCAGTGAGTCGGACTACAATCAGCCCCAGCATTTT

J: TRBJ2-3
V: TRBV6-2/TRBV6-3
D: .
size: few
CDR3: CASSYSVARGTFTDTQYF
DNA: TGTGCCAGCAGTTACTCTGTGGCCAGGGGAACCTTCACAGATACGCAGTATTTT

J: TRBJ2-1
V: TRBV28
D: TRBD2
size: .
CDR3: CASSLATLSGNEQFF
DNA: TGTGCCAGCAGTTTAGCAACCCTTAGCGGGAATGAGCAGTTCTTC

J: TRBJ2-1
V: TRBV5-1
D: .
size: many
CDR3: CASSLARGNEQFF
DNA: TGCGCCAGCAGCTTGGCCAGGGGCAATGAGCAGTTCTTC

J: TRBJ2-1
V: TRBV5-1
D: .
size: many
CDR3: CASSAAGGVYNEQFF
DNA: TGCGCCAGCAGCGCCGCCGGCGGGGTCTACAATGAGCAGTTCTTC

J: TRBJ2-7
V: TRBV7-2
D: TRBD2
size: many
CDR3: CASSSTSVYEQYF
DNA: TGTGCCAGCAGCTCAACTAGCGTCTACGAGCAGTACTTC

J: TRBJ1-5
V: TRBV28
D: .
size: .
CDR3: CASRLGLGSNQPQHF
DNA: TGTGCCAGCAGACTAGGATTGGGGAGCAATCAGCCCCAGCATTTT

J: TRBJ2-7
V: TRBV19
D: TRBD1
size: few
CDR3: CASSTGTGSAYEQYF
DNA: TGTGCCAGTAGTACCGGGACAGGGTCGGCCTACGAGCAGTACTTC

J: TRBJ1-1
V: TRBV4-3
D: .
size: .
CDR3: CASSQDRGARATEAFF
DNA: TGCGCCAGCAGCCAAGATCGAGGGGCCCGGGCCACTGAAGCTTTCTTT

J: TRBJ2-5
V: TRBV3-1
D: TRBD1
size: many
CDR3: CASSHDDRGETQYF
DNA: TGTGCCAGCAGCCATGACGACAGGGGGGAGACCCAGTACTTC

J: TRBJ2-3
V: TRBV5-1
D: TRBD1
size: .
CDR3: CASRQPGQGLTDTQYF
DNA: TGCGCCAGCAGACAACCGGGACAGGGACTCACAGATACGCAGTATTTT

J: TRBJ2-7
V: TRBV6-2/TRBV6-3
D: TRBD2
size: few
CDR3: CASSSGGLAGLSSYEQYF
DNA: TGTGCCAGCAGTTCCGGCGGACTAGCGGGGCTGAGCTCCTACGAGCAGTACTTC

J: TRBJ2-5
V: TRBV12-3/TRBV12-4
D: .
size: .
CDR3: CASSWGEWETQYF
DNA: TGTGCCAGCTCCTGGGGGGAGTGGGAGACCCAGTACTTC

J: TRBJ2-7
V: TRBV3-1
D: TRBD1
size: .
CDR3: CASSRWDRGGYEQHF
DNA: TGTGCCAGCAGCCGCTGGGACAGGGGGGGGTACGAGCAGCACTTC

J: TRBJ2-1
V: TRBV4-2
D: .
size: .
CDR3: CASSQELEQREQFF
DNA: TGTGCCAGCAGCCAAGAGTTGGAGCAGCGCGAGCAGTTCTTC

J: TRBJ2-1
V: TRBV28
D: .
size: .
CDR3: CASSPSGLYYNEQFF
DNA: TGTGCCAGCAGTCCGTCGGGACTTTACTACAATGAGCAGTTCTTC

J: TRBJ2-7
V: TRBV20-1
D: .
size: .
CDR3: CSAREEVGGYEQYF
DNA: TGCAGTGCTAGAGAGGAGGTAGGAGGTTACGAGCAGTACTTC

J: TRBJ2-1
V: TRBV4-1
D: .
size: few
CDR3: CASSQEKRASYNEQFF
DNA: TGCGCCAGCAGCCAAGAGAAGAGGGCCTCCTACAATGAGCAGTTCTTC

J: TRBJ2-5
V: TRBV9
D: .
size: .
CDR3: CASSRSSGVHQETQYF
DNA: TGTGCCAGCAGCCGATCATCGGGAGTCCACCAAGAGACCCAGTACTTC

J: TRBJ2-2
V: TRBV19
D: .
size: .
CDR3: CASRSLAGELFF
DNA: TGTGCCAGTAGGAGTTTGGCCGGGGAGCTGTTTTTT

J: TRBJ2-7
V: TRBV9
D: TRBD1
size: .
CDR3: CASSVAGGSVLHEQYF
DNA: TGTGCCAGCAGCGTGGCAGGGGGATCTGTCCTCCACGAGCAGTACTTC

J: TRBJ2-2
V: TRBV28
D: TRBD1
size: .
CDR3: CASRWDRASSGELFF
DNA: TGTGCCAGCAGGTGGGACAGGGCTTCATCCGGGGAGCTGTTTTTT

J: TRBJ1-1
V: TRBV2
D: .
size: .
CDR3: CASSEDLLRTAGFMNTEAFF
DNA: TGTGCCAGCAGTGAAGACTTATTGAGGACAGCCGGCTTTATGAACACTGAAGCTTTCTTT

J: TRBJ1-4
V: TRBV28
D: .
size: few
CDR3: CASSTQAVGEKLFF
DNA: TGTGCCAGCAGTACACAGGCGGTCGGAGAAAAACTGTTTTTT

J: TRBJ1-6
V: TRBV12-3/TRBV12-4
D: .
size: .
CDR3: CASRAYSDLHF
DNA: TGTGCCAGCAGGGCATACAGCGACCTCCACTTT